A selection of T cell receptor beta chains follows, all from one sample in a study of T cell changes during pregnancy in multiple sclerosis. TCRdb's copy holds only in-frame clones and misses some; the assay was immunoSEQ multiplex PCR. This sample has about 120,000 clones, with approximately 94% found just once. The sample was peripheral blood, taken before pregnancy. The receptors derive from a female donor with multiple sclerosis, enrolled in a pregnancy study. Each CDR3 is given with its conserved first and last residue. Fields, in order: V gene, D gene, J gene, clone size, CDR3 length, CDR3 protein, CDR3 DNA. D genes are given only for firm matches. Some rows mark clone size as missing; the rest say once, few, many or name a class of expanded clone.

>TRBV7-2|TRBD1|TRBJ2-5|-|14
CASSPGQGIKTQYF
TGTGCCAGCAGCCCGGGACAGGGAATAAAGACCCAGTACTTC
>TRBV28|TRBD2|TRBJ2-7|-|14
CASSLTSGGYEQYF
TGTGCCAGCAGTCTGACTAGCGGGGGCTACGAGCAGTACTTC
>TRBV7-2|TRBD2|TRBJ2-1|-|14
CASSLTAGVNEQFF
TGTGCCAGCAGCTTAACCGCGGGAGTCAATGAGCAGTTCTTC
>TRBV5-6|-|TRBJ1-2|-|16
CASSSVRPYEDYGYTF
TGTGCCAGCAGTTCAGTAAGACCTTACGAGGACTATGGCTACACCTTC
>TRBV10-1|-|TRBJ1-4|-|17
CASSEFLDTPTNEKLFF
TGCGCCAGCAGTGAGTTCTTGGACACACCAACTAATGAAAAACTGTTTTTT
>TRBV2|-|TRBJ1-2|-|14
CASSELSGNYGYTF
TGTGCCAGCAGTGAATTATCGGGAAACTATGGCTACACCTTC
>TRBV5-4|-|TRBJ2-1|-|13
CASSPAGPNEQFF
TGTGCCAGCAGCCCGGCAGGGCCGAATGAGCAGTTCTTC
>TRBV5-1|TRBD2|TRBJ2-3|-|16
CASSFPLAGVTDTQYF
TGCGCCAGCAGCTTCCCACTAGCGGGGGTAACAGATACGCAGTATTTT
>TRBV7-9|TRBD1|TRBJ1-2|-|14
CASSLAQGNYGYTF
TGTGCCAGCAGCTTAGCACAGGGGAACTATGGCTACACCTTC
>TRBV10-3|-|TRBJ2-5|-|14
CAISYSGNQETQYF
TGTGCCATCAGTTACTCCGGGAATCAAGAGACCCAGTACTTC
>TRBV27|-|TRBJ2-1|-|13
CASRGDSYNEQFF
TGTGCCAGCCGCGGGGACTCCTACAATGAGCAGTTCTTC
>TRBV19|TRBD1|TRBJ2-7|-|14
CASAGTGESYEQYF
TGTGCCAGTGCCGGGACAGGGGAGTCCTACGAGCAGTACTTC
>TRBV6-1|-|TRBJ1-5|-|14
CASSTLLGNQPQHF
TGTGCCAGCAGTACTCTCCTGGGCAATCAGCCCCAGCATTTT
>TRBV6-6|-|TRBJ2-7|once|15
CASRPTSERLYEQYF
TGTGCCAGCAGGCCAACGAGCGAACGGCTCTACGAGCAGTACTTC
>TRBV29-1|-|TRBJ1-4|once|18
CSVAGPRSGSLRGEKLFF
TGCAGCGTAGCGGGACCGAGGTCTGGTAGTTTGCGGGGTGAAAAACTGTTTTTT
>TRBV4-1|TRBD2|TRBJ2-1|-|17
CASSLRKDGGAHNEQFF
TGCGCCAGCAGCCTTAGAAAAGACGGGGGGGCCCACAATGAGCAGTTCTTC
>TRBV27|-|TRBJ2-2|-|13
CASKGGRTGELFF
TGTGCCAGCAAGGGAGGACGGACCGGGGAGCTGTTTTTT
>TRBV5-1|-|TRBJ2-7|once|13
CASSLAGSSRQYF
TGCGCCAGCAGCTTGGCCGGTTCCTCGCGGCAGTACTTC
>TRBV7-2|-|TRBJ2-3|-|15
CASSLDGTSTDTQYF
TGTGCCAGCAGCTTAGACGGGACTAGCACAGATACGCAGTATTTT
>TRBV29-1|-|TRBJ2-7|-|11
CSVVASYEQYF
TGCAGCGTTGTAGCCTCCTACGAGCAGTACTTC
>TRBV5-1|TRBD1|TRBJ2-3|-|13
CASQNQGVYTQYF
TGCGCCAGCCAAAATCAGGGGGTCTATACGCAGTATTTT
>TRBV5-1|-|TRBJ2-7|-|11
CASSLGAEQYF
TGCGCCAGCAGCTTGGGGGCCGAGCAGTACTTC
>TRBV30|TRBD2|TRBJ2-2|-|15
CAWTSGRGSTGELFF
TGTGCCTGGACTAGCGGGAGGGGTAGCACCGGGGAGCTGTTTTTT
>TRBV19|-|TRBJ1-2|-|14
CASSILQGNYGYTF
TGTGCCAGTAGTATTCTCCAGGGAAACTATGGCTACACCTTC
>TRBV2|TRBD2|TRBJ2-7|-|15
CASRRGSGGSYEQYF
TGTGCCAGCAGAAGGGGAAGCGGGGGGTCCTACGAGCAGTACTTC
>TRBV19|-|TRBJ1-3|-|13
CASQAGNGNTIYF
TGTGCCAGTCAAGCAGGGAACGGAAACACCATATATTTT
>TRBV19|TRBD1|TRBJ2-7|once|15
CASSIGRTGSNEQYF
TGTGCCAGTAGTATAGGGCGGACAGGGAGCAACGAGCAGTACTTC
>TRBV19|-|TRBJ1-3|-|15
CASSFGSTSGNTIYF
TGTGCCAGTAGTTTTGGGAGTACCTCTGGAAACACCATATATTTT
>TRBV30|-|TRBJ1-1|-|13
CAWRWGGYTEAFF
TGTGCCTGGAGGTGGGGGGGGTACACTGAAGCTTTCTTT
>TRBV5-1|-|TRBJ1-6|-|16
CASSWGPGQNNSPLHF
TGCGCCAGCAGCTGGGGGCCGGGACAAAATAATTCACCCCTCCACTTT
>TRBV5-4|TRBD1|TRBJ1-1|-|14
CASSQGVLDTEAFF
TGTGCCAGCAGCCAGGGGGTTTTGGACACTGAAGCTTTCTTT
>TRBV19|-|TRBJ2-3|-|11
CASRFADTQYF
TGTGCCAGTAGATTCGCAGATACGCAGTATTTT
>TRBV11-2|-|TRBJ1-2|-|13
CASSLAANYGYTF
TGTGCCAGCAGCTTGGCGGCGAACTATGGCTACACCTTC
>TRBV7-3|TRBD1|TRBJ1-1|-|14
CASSSTGGNTEAFF
TGTGCCAGCAGCTCGACAGGGGGAAACACTGAAGCTTTCTTT
>TRBV2|-|TRBJ2-1|-|13
CASKERTYNEQFF
TGTGCCAGCAAGGAGCGGACCTACAATGAGCAGTTCTTC
>TRBV30|TRBD2|TRBJ2-1|-|14
CAWGPLAVLSEQFF
TGTGCCTGGGGCCCCCTAGCGGTCCTTAGTGAGCAGTTCTTC
>TRBV13|TRBD1|TRBJ2-5|-|15
CASSIRGQGTETQYF
TGTGCCAGCAGTATCAGGGGGCAGGGGACAGAGACCCAGTACTTC
>TRBV6-4|TRBD1|TRBJ1-5|-|19
CASSHRDRGGPNSNQPQHF
TGTGCCAGCAGTCACCGGGACAGGGGAGGCCCGAATAGCAATCAGCCCCAGCATTTT
>TRBV7-8|-|TRBJ1-1|-|13
CASSPLAGTEAFF
TGTGCCAGCAGCCCCCTGGCGGGCACTGAAGCTTTCTTT
>TRBV7-8|-|TRBJ1-1|-|13
CASIGGKNTEAFF
TGTGCCAGCATAGGAGGGAAGAACACTGAAGCTTTCTTT
>TRBV5-6|-|TRBJ2-1|once|15
CASRTGTGTYNEQFF
TGTGCCAGCAGGACCGGGACGGGGACTTACAATGAGCAGTTCTTC
>TRBV27|TRBD1|TRBJ2-1|-|18
CASSSPQGAFSSYNEQFF
TGTGCCAGCAGTTCGCCACAGGGGGCCTTCAGCTCCTACAATGAGCAGTTCTTC
>TRBV28|TRBD1|TRBJ1-1|-|14
CASSLDRVNTEAFF
TGTGCCAGCAGTCTAGACAGGGTGAACACTGAAGCTTTCTTT
>TRBV6-1|-|TRBJ1-5|-|13
CASSPRTEQPQHF
TGTGCCAGCAGTCCAAGGACAGAGCAGCCCCAGCATTTT
>TRBV28|-|TRBJ2-3|-|16
CASSHFLQGSTDTQYF
TGTGCCAGCAGTCATTTCTTACAGGGTAGCACAGATACGCAGTATTTT
>TRBV6-1|-|TRBJ2-2|-|15
CASSDAGAHTGELFF
TGTGCCAGCAGTGACGCGGGGGCGCACACCGGGGAGCTGTTTTTT
>TRBV30|TRBD1|TRBJ2-3|-|14
CAWSGGQGTDTQYF
TGTGCCTGGAGTGGGGGACAGGGCACAGATACGCAGTATTTT